This TCR beta chain was obtained from a study of blood T cells in healthy people across ages. Looking at the study overall: The template switching approach captured approximately one barcoded beta molecule for every two T cells.

Findings and limits, study-wide: Donors of long life had a larger count of naive CD4+ cells and greater diversity than aged donors.

Drawn from each donor were around 9.1 milliliters of peripheral blood. A J-beta primer mix and a sample-barcoded 5' primer were used in a second PCR of roughly 6 to 12 cycles. TCRdb passed the 5' RACE reads through MiXCR, listing each CDR3 protein once. The table records 700,000 or so distinct CDR3 sequences, around two fifths of them present only once. This clonotype was seen a single time. Its antigen remains unidentified. This TCR derives from a man aged 80 or over in good health. Material: blood.

CDR3: CAWSVLPTSGANVLTF. Here the CDR3 DNA reads TGTGCCTGGAGTGTACTCCCAACCTCTGGGGCCAACGTCCTGACTTTC. This chain joins TRBV30 and TRBJ2-6; D unresolved. The CDR3 length is 16 residues. CDR1 GTSNPN and CDR2 SVGIG come from the germline V gene (reference sequence). V was pared by 0 bases and J by 0 bases, with 9 bases between.